A single T cell receptor (beta chain) is shown here with its context. Per the authors' pipeline: Amplifying reference gene primers gave estimates of nucleated cell counts. Some clones are missing from TCRdb's copy, which holds only in-frame ones; the method was immunoSEQ multiplex PCR. V and J calls and clone size are copied from that table; D and trimming were computed from the DNA. The sample contains around 250,000 clones, approximately 88% of which appear only once. This sample is drawn from a study of blood T cell repertoires in COVID-19. There are 14 residues in the CDR3. Trimming removed 7 bases at V and 7 bases at J, with 22 bases between. Looked up from germline, CDR1 is GTSNPN and CDR2 is SVGIG (reference sequence).

Sample: peripheral blood. The source is a woman in her 70s with COVID-19, enrolled during active disease. The chain employs TRBV30 and TRBJ1-2; no reliable D call. CDR3 amino acids: CAFSTYVRPGGYTF. CDR3 DNA sequence: TGTGCCTTTTCAACTTATGTACGCCCGGGTGGCTACACCTTC.